One sample yielded the 22 T cell receptor beta chains listed below, sequenced in a study of technical replicates of blood from a few donors. Produced via immunoSEQ multiplex PCR; TCRdb's table is partial and in-frame only. The sample lists 90,000 or so clones; around 93% were seen once. Sequenced input: T cells isolated from PBMCs. Receptors were obtained from a human donor in good health.

This sequence joins TRBV6-1 and TRBJ2-7, with D hard to call. There are 11 residues in the CDR3. Trimming pared 3 bases from V and 4 bases from J, leaving 4 bases between. Germline CDR1 and CDR2: MNHNS and SASEGT. CDR3: CASSDVYEQYF. The CDR3 nucleotides read TGTGCCAGCAGTGACGTTTACGAGCAGTACTTC.

The chain has TRBV9 and TRBJ2-7, with D maybe TRBD2 (5 bases). Germline V lookup: CDR1 SGDLS, CDR2 YYNGEE. V was pared by 0 bases and J by 2 bases, with 15 bases between. The CDR3 contains 16 residues. The chain's CDR3 is CASSVGVSGRAYEQYF. Here the CDR3 DNA reads TGTGCCAGCAGCGTAGGAGTGAGCGGTAGGGCCTACGAGCAGTACTTC. The whole variable domain, filled in from reference TRBV9 and TRBJ2-7, reads DSGVTQTPKHLITATGQRVTLRCSPRSGDLSVYWYQQSLDQGLQFLIQYYNGEERAKGNILERFSAQQFPDLHSELNLSSLELGDSALYFCASSVGVSGRAYEQYFGPGTRLTVT.

CDR3 DNA sequence: TGTGCCTGGAGAAACACAGGGGGAAATCAGCCCCAGCATTTT. It codes for CAWRNTGGNQPQHF. The chain employs TRBV30 and TRBJ1-5, with TRBD1 matching over 8 bases. Trimming at V came to 3 bases and at J to 4 bases, leaving 5 bases not matched to a gene. CDR3 length equals 14 residues. CDR1 and CDR2 from the germline V gene are GTSNPN and SVGIG (reference sequence).

The J gene is TRBJ2-5, the V gene TRBV27; TRBD2 aligns across 12 bases. The trim removed 5 bases at V and 2 bases at J, leaving 9 bases unmatched. CDR1 is MNHEY and CDR2 is SMNVEV in the germline V gene (reference sequence). This CDR3 has 17 residues. The CDR3 DNA reads as TGTGCCAGCAGTCCCAGGGGACTAGCGGGTTCGCAAGAGACCCAGTACTTC. Protein product: CASSPRGLAGSQETQYF.

The chain recombines TRBV6-6 with TRBJ2-3; perhaps TRBD2 as D (5 bases). Germline CDR1 MNHNY, CDR2 SVGAGI (reference sequence). The CDR3 runs to 14 residues. V lost 3 bases to trimming and J lost 5 bases, with 12 bases between them. The CDR3 sequence: CASSYPRAGDTQYF. In DNA, the CDR3 is TGTGCCAGCAGTTATCCGCGGGCTGGAGATACGCAGTATTTT.

This chain connects TRBV9 to TRBJ2-3; TRBD2 aligns across 7 bases. The CDR3 sequence is 15 residues long. V dropped 0 bases and J dropped 3; count of bases not matched to a gene: 4. CDR1 is SGDLS and CDR2 is YYNGEE in the germline V gene. As DNA, the CDR3 is TGTGCCAGCAGCGTAGTTGCGGGAGCTACAGATACGCAGTATTTT. It yields the protein CASSVVAGATDTQYF.

The genes are TRBV19 and TRBJ1-2, with D unresolved. V was shortened by 3 bases and J by 3 bases, with 11 bases between the two germline ends. From germline, CDR1 is LNHDA and CDR2 SQIVND (reference sequence). CDR3 length: 14 amino acids. The CDR3 DNA sequence: TGTGCCAGTAGTATCCAAAGGAGGGACTATGGCTACACCTTC. It encodes CASSIQRRDYGYTF.

The V and J genes are TRBV6-1 and TRBJ2-7, with TRBD1 identical over 8 bases. The junction had 13 bases not matched to a gene; V was cut back by 0 bases and J by 6 bases. CDR1 and CDR2 from the germline V gene are MNHNS and SASEGT. This CDR3 spans 17 amino acids. CDR3 bases: TGTGCCAGCAGTGAAGCAATAAACAGGGGGTTTTTTGCCGAGCAGTACTTC. Its translation: CASSEAINRGFFAEQYF.

The J gene is TRBJ1-1, the V gene TRBV27; a possible D gene is TRBD1 (5 bases). The germline V and J ends were trimmed by 5 bases and 6 bases, with 13 bases remaining between them. This CDR3 region has 13 residues. Germline loops: CDR1 MNHEY, CDR2 SMNVEV (reference sequence). The CDR3 sequence is CASSGGVGPEAFF. CDR3 nucleotides: TGTGCCAGCAGTGGAGGGGTAGGGCCTGAAGCTTTCTTT.

The count of this clone is one. CDR3 sequence reads: CASSLTSGSTQETQYF. Written as DNA, the CDR3 is TGCGCCAGCAGCTTGACTAGCGGGAGTACTCAAGAGACCCAGTACTTC. This chain connects TRBV5-1 to TRBJ2-5, with 11 nucleotides matching TRBD2. Germline V gene sequence: CDR1 SGHRS, CDR2 YFSETQ. The J segment lost 2 bases and the V segment lost 1 base, leaving 4 bases of the junction unmatched. The CDR3 is 16 amino acids.

The sample holds one count of this clone. J is TRBJ1-5 and V is TRBV29-1; D is undetermined. This CDR3 has 13 amino acids. Trimming left V 7 bases short and J 0 bases short, with 10 bases between. Germline assignment: CDR1 SQVTM and CDR2 ANQGSEA. The chain's CDR3 is CSAAVDSNQPQHF. CDR3 sequence (DNA): TGCAGCGCTGCAGTTGATAGCAATCAGCCCCAGCATTTT.

In this sample, this clone turned up once. The chain joins TRBV7-6 to TRBJ2-5; D gene ambiguous. This CDR3 spans 15 amino acids. Germline CDR1 SGHVS, CDR2 FNYEAQ. V dropped 0 bases and J dropped 0 bases, with 8 bases sitting between them. CDR3 region: CASSLAVRYQETQYF. The CDR3 DNA reads as TGTGCCAGCAGCTTAGCGGTCAGGTACCAAGAGACCCAGTACTTC.

A remark on this clone: The germline gene is not matched at one end of the junction; a read error may be the cause. J is TRBJ2-5 and V is TRBV5-1, with D perhaps TRBD1 (5 bases). CDR3 length equals 13 residues. Germline lookup yields CDR1 SGHRS and CDR2 YFSETQ. The CDR3 nucleotides are TGCGCCAGCAGCTCCCAGGGTTTCGACCGGTTTAACTTC. It encodes CASSSQGFDRFNF.

The chain employs TRBV6-1 and TRBJ2-5, with 7 bases lining up with TRBD2. This CDR3 contains 16 residues. The J segment lost 3 bases and the V segment lost 0 bases, leaving 7 bases of the junction unmatched. From germline, CDR1 is MNHNS and CDR2 SASEGT. This CDR3 reads CASSEAFGLAEETQYF. CDR3 DNA: TGTGCCAGCAGTGAAGCGTTTGGGCTAGCGGAAGAGACCCAGTACTTC.

The genes are TRBV2 and TRBJ2-1; 11 bases map to TRBD1. V lost 6 bases, J lost 9 bases, and 4 bases stayed unmatched. CDR3 size: 13 residues. In germline, CDR1 is SNHLY, CDR2 FYNNEI. CDR3 region: CASSGQGAGEQFF. The DNA for the CDR3 is TGTGCCAGCAGCGGACAGGGGGCGGGTGAGCAGTTCTTC.

The V and J genes are TRBV9 and TRBJ2-1, with TRBD2 matching 8 bases. Germline V gene lookup returns CDR1 SGDLS and CDR2 YYNGEE. The CDR3 runs 15 residues. J gave up 13 bases and V 4 bases, and 16 bases lay outside the gene matches. In DNA form, the CDR3 reads TGTGCCAGCAGCCCCGGGGGGGCCCCGAATCCTGATCAGTTCTTC. Translation gives CASSPGGAPNPDQFF.

This sequence joins TRBV29-1 and TRBJ2-5, with D possibly being TRBD1 (6 bases). CDR3 length equals 14 residues. Germline CDR1 SQVTM, CDR2 ANQGSEA. The V end lost 0 bases, the J end lost 5 bases, and 13 bases lay between the germline ends. CDR3 sequence reads: CSVEEQGVGETQYF. The CDR3 DNA sequence: TGCAGCGTTGAAGAACAGGGTGTTGGGGAGACCCAGTACTTC.

CDR3 nucleotide sequence: TGCGCCAGCAGCCAAGACTCCCTAGCGGGGTCCTACAATGAGCAGTTCTTC. Its translation is CASSQDSLAGSYNEQFF. J is TRBJ2-1 and V is TRBV4-1, with 9 bases aligning to TRBD2. CDR1 is MGHRA, CDR2 YSYEKL, per germline. This CDR3 has 17 amino acids. V lost 0 bases and J lost 1; bases outside the gene matches: 4.

V and J are TRBV4-3 and TRBJ1-2; 7 bases are shared with TRBD1. Germline CDR1 is LGHNA and CDR2 is YSLEER. The CDR3 runs to 15 residues. The junction had 9 bases not matched to a gene; V was cut back by 3 bases and J by 5 bases. CDR3 amino acids: CASSHTTGAHYGYTF. The CDR3 DNA reads as TGCGCCAGCAGCCACACCACAGGGGCACATTATGGCTACACCTTC.

The V call is TRBV4-2, the J call TRBJ2-5; TRBD1 might be the D (5 bases). Germline-derived CDR1 and CDR2 are LGHNA and YNFKEQ. This CDR3 comprises 13 residues. Between the trimmed V and J ends, which lost 6 bases and 2 bases, there was a span of 10 bases. The CDR3 bases are TGTGCCAGCAGAAAAGGGGTTCAAGAGACCCAGTACTTC. Protein product: CASRKGVQETQYF.

The chain recombines TRBV28 with TRBJ2-5; 7 nucleotides align to TRBD2. CDR1 is MDHEN, CDR2 SYDVKM, per germline. V dropped 3 bases and J dropped 4; count of bases not matched to a gene: 5. The CDR3 runs 14 residues. The chain's CDR3 is CASSLAGGGETQYF. CDR3 DNA: TGTGCCAGCAGTTTGGCGGGCGGGGGAGAGACCCAGTACTTC.

This sequence joins TRBV28 and TRBJ2-7; a possible D gene is TRBD2 (5 bases). V lost 3 bases and J 7 bases, leaving 13 bases between the germline ends. This CDR3 has 13 amino acids. Germline assignment: CDR1 MDHEN and CDR2 SYDVKM. CDR3 nucleotides: TGTGCCAGCAGTTTCGCGGCCCCGGGGGAGCAGTACTTC. The encoded protein is CASSFAAPGEQYF.